The clone carrying this TCR beta chain turned up a few times. Its specificity is unknown. This specimen comes from a study of blood T cells in healthy people across ages. General observations from the study: More naive CD4+ cells and higher diversity marked long-lived donors relative to aged donors.

A second roughly 6 to 12 cycle PCR used barcoded and J-beta primers. From the 5' RACE reads, TCRdb called clonotypes with MiXCR, one entry per CDR3 protein. This table has more than 600,000 distinct CDR3 sequences, 20% to 25% appearing once. CDR3 length: 14 amino acids. Germline V lookup: CDR1 MDHEN, CDR2 SYDVKM. Between the trimmed V and J ends, which lost 3 bases and 3 bases, there was a span of 12 bases. The same data also contributed to another study, on T cells of mothers and their children. That source reports: Sample barcodes and 2-4 random nucleotides came from the second PCR's M1S primer. Over 8 million TCR beta CDR3 reads were obtained from each mother, and several million from each child. Slightly higher, non-significant overlap characterized related mother-child pairs relative to unrelated pairs.

This clonotype was sampled from a boy between 10 and 17 years old in good health. The specimen was blood. The V gene is TRBV28, the J gene TRBJ2-7, with D perhaps given as TRBD1 or TRBD2 (5 bases each). CDR3 protein: CASSFVGEIYEQYF. The DNA for the CDR3 is TGTGCCAGCAGTTTTGTGGGGGAGATCTACGAGCAGTACTTC.